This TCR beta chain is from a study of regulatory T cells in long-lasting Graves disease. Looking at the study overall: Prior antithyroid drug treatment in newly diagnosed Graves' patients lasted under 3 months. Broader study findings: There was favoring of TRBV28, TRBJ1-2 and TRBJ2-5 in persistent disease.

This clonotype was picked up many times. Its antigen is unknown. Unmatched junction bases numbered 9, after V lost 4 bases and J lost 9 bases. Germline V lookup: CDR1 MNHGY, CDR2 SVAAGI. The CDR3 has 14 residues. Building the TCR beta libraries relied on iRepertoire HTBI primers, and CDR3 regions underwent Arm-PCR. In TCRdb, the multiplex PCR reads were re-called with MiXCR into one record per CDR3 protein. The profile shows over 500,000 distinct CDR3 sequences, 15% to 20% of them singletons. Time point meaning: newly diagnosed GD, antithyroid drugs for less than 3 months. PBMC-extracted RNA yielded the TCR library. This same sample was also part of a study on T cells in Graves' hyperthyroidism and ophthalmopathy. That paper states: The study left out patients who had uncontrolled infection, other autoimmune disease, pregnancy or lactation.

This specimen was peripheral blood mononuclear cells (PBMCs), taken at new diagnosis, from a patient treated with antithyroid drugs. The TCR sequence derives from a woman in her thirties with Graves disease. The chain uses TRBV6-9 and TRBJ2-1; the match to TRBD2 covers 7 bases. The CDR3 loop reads CASSLGLAVGEQFF. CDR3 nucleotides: TGTGCCAGCAGTTTGGGGCTAGCGGTCGGTGAGCAGTTCTTC.